One and the same sample provided the 15 T cell receptor beta chains below, sequenced in a study of T cells in Graves' hyperthyroidism and ophthalmopathy. Amplification targeted TCR beta CDR3 regions from RNA transcripts. The TCR CDR3 was amplified in a first-round RT-PCR using the HTBI primer set. TCRdb re-derived calls from the multiplex PCR reads in MiXCR, one entry per CDR3 protein. There are some 650,000 distinct CDR3 sequences in the sample; 16% occur only once, and about 3.5% lies in the top ten. The sequencing input was blood. The origin of the receptors is a woman in her forties with Graves' ophthalmopathy.

Only a few counts were recorded for this clonotype. CDR3 protein: CASSIRGGGSYNEQFF. The DNA for the CDR3 is TGTGCCAGCAGCATCCGGGGTGGGGGCTCCTACAATGAGCAGTTCTTC. The chain uses TRBV7-8 and TRBJ2-1; the D call may be TRBD1 or TRBD2 (5 bases each). Germline V lookup: CDR1 SGHVS, CDR2 FQNEAQ. The CDR3 contains 16 residues. The V end lost 5 bases, the J end lost 0 bases, and 14 bases lay between the germline ends.

V usage is TRBV9 and J usage is TRBJ1-3; possibly TRBD1 for D (6 bases). The V end lost 2 bases, the J end lost 0 bases, and 15 bases lay between the germline ends. Germline V lookup: CDR1 SGDLS, CDR2 YYNGEE. The CDR3 has 17 residues. The CDR3 region is CASSVSVRGPSGNTIYF. CDR3 coding DNA: TGTGCCAGCAGCGTCTCTGTCAGGGGCCCCTCTGGAAACACCATATATTTT.

The table lists this clonotype with a few counts. This sequence joins TRBV5-6 and TRBJ1-1; 9 positions match TRBD1. Per germline, CDR1 SGHDT and CDR2 YYEEEE. J gave up 8 bases and V 1 base, and 21 bases lay outside the gene matches. The CDR3 loop spans 19 amino acids. CDR3 bases: TGTGCCAGCAGCTTGTTAAGACAGGGGGTGAATTCGGTATTTCTCGAAGCTTTCTTT. Its protein product is CASSLLRQGVNSVFLEAFF. Full variable domain (rest looked up from reference TRBV5-6 and TRBJ1-1): DAGVTQSPTHLIKTRGQQVTLRCSPKSGHDTVSWYQQALGQGPQFIFQYYEEEERQRGNFPDRFSGHQFPNYSSELNVNALLLGDSALYLCASSLLRQGVNSVFLEAFFGQGTRLTVV.

This clonotype was counted only a few times. The rearrangement joins TRBV20-1 to TRBJ1-6; maybe TRBD1 (5 bases). The CDR3 has 17 residues. Germline V lookup: CDR1 DFQATT, CDR2 SNEGSKA (reference sequence). Trimming removed 2 bases at V and 6 bases at J, with 20 bases between. The CDR3 spells CSARSPPGARLNSPLHF. CDR3 DNA sequence: TGCAGTGCTAGATCCCCCCCCGGGGCGCGTCTTAATTCACCCCTCCACTTT.

The genes are TRBV19 and TRBJ1-2; D is unresolved. The CDR3 runs 12 residues. The V end lost 7 bases, the J end lost 6 bases, and 12 bases lay between the germline ends. Germline assignment: CDR1 LNHDA and CDR2 SQIVND (reference sequence). The CDR3: CASTTYWDGYTF. In DNA, the CDR3 is TGTGCCAGTACGACTTATTGGGATGGCTACACCTTC. Full variable domain (rest looked up from reference TRBV19 and TRBJ1-2): DGGITQSPKYLFRKEGQNVTLSCEQNLNHDAMYWYRQDPGQGLRLIYYSQIVNDFQKGDIAEGYSVSREKKESFPLTVTSAQKNPTAFYLCASTTYWDGYTFGSGTRLTVV.

This clonotype appeared many times. V is TRBV18 and J is TRBJ2-3, with TRBD1 matching over 7 bases. Germline V gene sequence: CDR1 KGHSH, CDR2 LQKENI. V shed 5 bases and J 5 bases; nucleotides not matched to a gene: 13. This CDR3 is built from 16 residues. For the CDR3, the DNA is TGTGCCAGCTCAGCGTGGACAGGTGAAGGGGGAGATACGCAGTATTTT. Residues: CASSAWTGEGGDTQYF.

This clonotype was recorded a few times. The V call is TRBV15, the J call TRBJ2-5; 9 bases fit TRBD2. The V segment lost 0 bases and the J segment 2 bases; nucleotides outside the gene matches: 7. The CDR3 has 17 amino acids. CDR1 is LNHNV, CDR2 YYDKDF, per germline (reference sequence). This CDR3 is CATSRDLLAGFQETQYF. The CDR3 DNA is TGTGCCACCAGCAGAGATCTGCTAGCGGGATTTCAAGAGACCCAGTACTTC.

This clonotype was observed at least ten times. This rearrangement joins TRBV3-1 to TRBJ1-1; weak D call: TRBD1 (6 bases). The ends were cut back, 7 bases at V and 1 base at J, with 13 bases in the middle. There are 14 residues in the CDR3. Per the germline V gene, CDR1 is LGHDT and CDR2 is YNNKEL (reference sequence). Here the CDR3 reads CASTHGGANTEAFF. CDR3 DNA: TGTGCCAGCACCCACGGGGGGGCGAACACTGAAGCTTTCTTT.

This clonotype has just one count. The J gene is TRBJ2-2, the V gene TRBV20-1; possible D gene TRBD1, 7 bases. V gave up 1 base and J gave up 5 bases, with 11 bases separating them. The CDR3 runs to 14 residues. Looked up from germline, CDR1 is DFQATT and CDR2 is SNEGSKA (reference sequence). CDR3 coding DNA: TGCAGTGCTAGAGTCAGGGGGAGGACCGGGGAGCTGTTTTTT. Amino acid sequence: CSARVRGRTGELFF.

Points on this clonotype: This may come from a read error, since a much larger clone is one base off. V gene TRBV18 combines with J gene TRBJ2-3, with D unresolved. In germline, CDR1 is KGHSH, CDR2 LQKENI. This CDR3 spans 13 amino acids. The CDR3 coding sequence is TGTGCCATCTCACCGGAGAACACAGATACGCAGTATTTT. It is translated as CAISPENTDTQYF.

The V gene is TRBV9, the J gene TRBJ2-5, with D possibly called TRBD1 or TRBD2 (5 bases each). The V end lost 0 bases, the J end lost 1 base, and 7 bases lay between the germline ends. The germline CDR1 and CDR2 sequences are SGDLS and YYNGEE. CDR3 length equals 14 residues. The CDR3: CASSVGGTQETQYF. Written as DNA, the CDR3 is TGTGCCAGCAGCGTAGGGGGGACCCAAGAGACCCAGTACTTC.

This clonotype has only one observation. This chain connects TRBV2 to TRBJ2-3; 13 bases align to TRBD2. Trimming took 4 bases from V and 9 from J; bases not matched to a gene: 7. CDR3 size: 15 residues. Germline lookup yields CDR1 SNHLY and CDR2 FYNNEI. The CDR3 is CASSGTSGGALTQYF. The CDR3 DNA reads TGTGCCAGCAGTGGGACTAGCGGGGGAGCCTTAACGCAGTATTTT.

In regard to this clonotype: This may arise from a read error, as a much more abundant clone is one base away. The genes are TRBV12-3 or TRBV12-4 and TRBJ2-5; D is possibly TRBD2 (6 bases). V was cut by 3 bases and J by 0 bases, with 8 bases left in between. The CDR3 has 14 residues. The CDR3 nucleotides read TGTGCCAGCAGTTTTGCGGGACACCAAGAGACCCAGTACTTC. It codes for CASSFAGHQETQYF.

DNA of the CDR3: TGTGCCACCCAGGGGGACGCCTCTGGGGCCAACGTCCTGACTTTC. This sequence encodes CATQGDASGANVLTF. The J gene is TRBJ2-6, the V gene TRBV28; 7 bases are shared with TRBD1. Unmatched junction bases numbered 6, after V lost 10 bases and J lost 0 bases. CDR1 and CDR2 from the germline V gene are MDHEN and SYDVKM. CDR3 length: 15 amino acids.

V gene TRBV19 combines with J gene TRBJ2-1, with D uncertain. The V end lost 0 bases, the J end lost 5 bases, and 5 bases lay between the germline ends. This CDR3 has 13 residues. Germline loops: CDR1 LNHDA, CDR2 SQIVND (reference sequence). The CDR3 loop reads CASSIDEDNEQFF. For the CDR3, the DNA is TGTGCCAGTAGTATAGATGAAGACAATGAGCAGTTCTTC.